Sequencing of this T cell receptor beta chain was carried out in a study of T cells in localized non-small cell lung cancer. Regarding the study as a whole: Appearances in adjacent lung were noted for a median about 60 of the top 100 tumor clones. Heterogeneity is still possible, as just one tumor region was sequenced.

This clone was found a few times. Its antigen is not known. The data were produced by immunoSEQ multiplex PCR, yet TCRdb's version contains in-frame clones alone and is incomplete. The top ten hold about 20% of the sample, which has about 2,800 clones, around 30% seen once. The CDR3 has 16 amino acids. Trimming removed 0 bases from V and 3 bases from J, with 12 bases in between. The germline CDR1 and CDR2 sequences are MGHRA and YSYEKL. The chain recombines TRBV4-1 with TRBJ2-1; TRBD2 is a possible D gene (7 bases). The sample was normal lung tissue next to the tumor, taken before any cancer treatment. The clonotype originates from a female donor of 60 years or more with stage I squamous cell lung carcinoma. CDR3 region: CASSQEGGAYYNEQFF. The CDR3 bases are TGCGCCAGCAGCCAAGAAGGGGGGGCTTACTACAATGAGCAGTTCTTC.